Detailed here is one T cell receptor beta chain. What it recognizes is unknown. V lost 5 bases and J lost 4, with 9 bases in between. The CDR3 has 12 residues. The germline V gene has CDR1 SEHNR and CDR2 FQNEAQ (reference sequence). This entry comes from a study of blood T cells in healthy people across ages. Each sample had at least 6.5 million PBMCs isolated. Broader study findings: There was a strong correlation between TCR beta diversity and naive T cell percentage. A roughly linear age-dependent decrease characterized TCR beta diversity per million T cells. Not knowing donor CMV status may have confounded expanded clonotype changes.

The authors ran a second PCR of roughly 6 to 12 cycles using a sample-barcoded 5' primer and a J-beta primer mix. TCRdb itself ran the 5' RACE reads through MiXCR, one entry per CDR3 protein. The data hold 1.5 million to 2 million distinct CDR3 sequences, with about two fifths observed a single time. J is TRBJ2-7 and V is TRBV7-9; D call uncertain. The receptor was isolated from a human donor in good health. Sequenced material: blood. This chain's CDR3 is CASSETTYEQYF. CDR3 DNA: TGTGCCAGCAGCGAAACTACGTACGAGCAGTACTTC.